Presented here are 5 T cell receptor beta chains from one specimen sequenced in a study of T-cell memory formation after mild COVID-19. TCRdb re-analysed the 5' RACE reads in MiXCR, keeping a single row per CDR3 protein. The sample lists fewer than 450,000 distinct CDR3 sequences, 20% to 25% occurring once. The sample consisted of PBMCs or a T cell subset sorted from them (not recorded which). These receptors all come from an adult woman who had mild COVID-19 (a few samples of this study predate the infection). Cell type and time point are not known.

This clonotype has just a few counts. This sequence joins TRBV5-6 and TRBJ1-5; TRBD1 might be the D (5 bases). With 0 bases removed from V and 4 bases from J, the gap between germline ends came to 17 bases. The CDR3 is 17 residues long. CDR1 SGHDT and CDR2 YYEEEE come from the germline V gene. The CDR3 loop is CASSLGWGSVKNQPQHF. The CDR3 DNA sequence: TGTGCCAGCAGCTTGGGTTGGGGGTCGGTAAAAAATCAGCCCCAGCATTTT.

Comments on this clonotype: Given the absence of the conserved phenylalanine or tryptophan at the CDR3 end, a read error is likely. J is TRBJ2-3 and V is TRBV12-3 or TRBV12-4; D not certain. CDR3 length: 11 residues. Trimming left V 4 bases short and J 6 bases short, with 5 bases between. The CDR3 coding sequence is TGTGCCAGCAGTTGGGCGGATACGCAGTATGTT. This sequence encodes CASSWADTQYV.

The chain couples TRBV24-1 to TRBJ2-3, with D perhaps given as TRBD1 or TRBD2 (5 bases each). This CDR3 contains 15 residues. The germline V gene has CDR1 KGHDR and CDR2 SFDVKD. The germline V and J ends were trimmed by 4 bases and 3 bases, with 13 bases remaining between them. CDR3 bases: TGTGCCACCAGTGACCCCGGGACCTGGACAGATACGCAGTATTTT. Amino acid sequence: CATSDPGTWTDTQYF.

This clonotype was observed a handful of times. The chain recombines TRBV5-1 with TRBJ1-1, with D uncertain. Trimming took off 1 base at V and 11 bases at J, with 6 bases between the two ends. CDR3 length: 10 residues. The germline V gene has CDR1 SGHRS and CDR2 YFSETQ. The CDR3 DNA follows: TGCGCCAGCAGCTTGACCCATGCTTTCTTT. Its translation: CASSLTHAFF.

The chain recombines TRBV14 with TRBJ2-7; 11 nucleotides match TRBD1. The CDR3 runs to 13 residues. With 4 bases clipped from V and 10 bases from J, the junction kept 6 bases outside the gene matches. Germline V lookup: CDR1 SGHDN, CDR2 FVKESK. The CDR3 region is CASSPRTGGDQYF. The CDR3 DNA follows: TGTGCCAGCAGCCCTCGGACAGGGGGCGACCAGTACTTC.